These 14 T cell receptor beta chains were all obtained from the same sample, sequenced in a study of control samples from healthy donors and cancer patients. Repertoires were generated with immunoSEQ multiplex PCR, while TCRdb's copy carries only in-frame clones and drops some. The profile shows about 100,000 clones, more than 90% of them singletons. The sample was blood. All receptors derive from a human donor in good health. The donor label of this sample is uncertain.

The V gene is TRBV19, the J gene TRBJ1-1; 7 nucleotides match TRBD1. Germline CDR1 is LNHDA and CDR2 is SQIVND (reference sequence). Trimming at V came to 5 bases and at J to 2 bases, leaving 8 bases not matched to a gene. The CDR3 is made up of 15 amino acids. For the CDR3, the DNA is TGTGCCAGTAGTCCTACCGGGACAGATAACACTGAAGCTTTCTTT. Its protein is CASSPTGTDNTEAFF.

The genes are TRBV2 and TRBJ2-6; D could derive from TRBD1 or TRBD2 (5 bases each). The length of the CDR3 is 16 residues. Germline V gene sequence: CDR1 SNHLY, CDR2 FYNNEI. V shed 2 bases and J shed 2 bases, with 10 bases lying between them. CDR3 nucleotides: TGTGCCAGCAGTGAAATGCGAGGGGCTGGGGCCAACGTCCTGACTTTC. Amino acids: CASSEMRGAGANVLTF.

The J gene is TRBJ1-2, the V gene TRBV5-1; unclear D gene. The CDR3 is 12 amino acids. The germline gives CDR1 SGHRS, CDR2 YFSETQ. Trimming removed 2 bases from V and 8 bases from J, with 10 bases in between. CDR3 coding DNA: TGCGCCAGCAGCTTCGGGTTTGGAGGCTACACCTTC. It is translated as CASSFGFGGYTF.

The rearrangement joins TRBV5-1 to TRBJ1-2, with 7 positions matching TRBD1. Germline values: CDR1 SGHRS, CDR2 YFSETQ. The length of the CDR3 is 14 residues. The V gene end was trimmed by 4 bases and the J gene end by 4 bases; junction bases not matched to a gene: 7. The CDR3 nucleotides read TGCGCCAGCAGCGCCGGGACAGAACCCTATGGCTACACCTTC. Encoded protein: CASSAGTEPYGYTF.

The chain joins TRBV7-3 to TRBJ2-3; no clear D. V lost 1 base to trimming and J lost 2 bases, with 7 bases between them. This CDR3 has 14 amino acids. Germline V gene data show CDR1 as SGHTA and CDR2 as FQGTGA. In DNA form, the CDR3 reads TGTGCCAGCAGCTTAAGCCTCACCACAGATACGCAGTATTTT. Its translation: CASSLSLTTDTQYF.

J is TRBJ2-7 and V is TRBV6-2 or TRBV6-3, with TRBD2 matching over 13 bases. The CDR3 length is 15 residues. The germline V gene has CDR1 MNHEY and CDR2 SVGEGT. The junction had 4 bases not matched to a gene; V was cut back by 6 bases and J by 2 bases. CDR3: CASSRLAGGPYEQYV. CDR3 nucleotides: TGTGCCAGCAGCCGACTAGCGGGGGGACCCTACGAGCAGTACGTC.

In the case of this clone: Other DNA sequences in this sample translate to the same CDR3. This chain connects TRBV19 to TRBJ1-5; D might be TRBD1 (6 bases). This CDR3 comprises 14 residues. CDR1 LNHDA and CDR2 SQIVND come from the germline V gene (reference sequence). The V end was cut by 3 bases, the J end by 2 bases, with 8 bases between. CDR3 nucleotide sequence: TGTGCCAGTAGTATCAGGGGAGGCAATCAGCCCCAGCATTTT. Its protein product is CASSIRGGNQPQHF.

The chain is built from TRBV7-9 and TRBJ2-2; unclear D gene. Germline V gives CDR1 SEHNR, CDR2 FQNEAQ (reference sequence). The CDR3 is 15 residues long. Trimming shortened V by 5 bases and J by 5 bases, and 15 bases separated the two germline ends. The CDR3 here is CASSHSRQVTGELFF. CDR3 nucleotides: TGTGCCAGCAGCCACTCGCGGCAGGTGACCGGGGAGCTGTTTTTT.

The gene calls are TRBV9 and TRBJ2-7; D not resolved. The germline CDR1 and CDR2 sequences are SGDLS and YYNGEE. This CDR3 region has 13 residues. The germline V and J ends were trimmed by 4 bases and 3 bases, with 11 bases remaining between them. The DNA of the CDR3 is TGTGCCAGCAGCCCCGCGTTGGGCTACGAGCAGTACTTC. This codes for CASSPALGYEQYF.

This clone appeared once. The chain joins TRBV28 to TRBJ1-4, with no clear D. CDR1 is MDHEN, CDR2 SYDVKM, per germline. The CDR3 has 14 amino acids. Trimming removed 3 bases from V and 2 bases from J, with 7 bases in between. This CDR3 reads CASSFRRTNEKLFF. CDR3 coding DNA: TGTGCCAGCAGTTTTCGGCGGACTAATGAAAAACTGTTTTTT.

J is TRBJ1-1 and V is TRBV19; no clear D gene. Germline loops: CDR1 LNHDA, CDR2 SQIVND (reference sequence). This CDR3 region has 12 residues. V was cut by 3 bases and J by 1 base, with 3 bases left in between. The CDR3 sequence is CASSMANTEAFF. CDR3 coding DNA: TGTGCCAGTAGTATGGCGAACACTGAAGCTTTCTTT.

The chain couples TRBV6-5 to TRBJ1-2, with TRBD1 identical over 10 bases. The CDR3 extends over 15 amino acids. In germline, CDR1 is MNHEY, CDR2 SVGAGI. V was pared by 6 bases and J by 5 bases, with 9 bases of the junction left unmatched. The CDR3 region has the DNA TGTGCCAGCAGAGGGGACAGGGGTTTTTCTTATGGCTACACCTTC. Translated, it gives CASRGDRGFSYGYTF.

The chain links TRBV15 to TRBJ1-4; no firm D call. V gave up 1 base and J gave up 3 bases, with 9 bases separating them. The V gene's germline CDR1 is LNHNV and CDR2 YYDKDF (reference sequence). The CDR3 contains 15 residues. This CDR3 reads CATSRGEGSNEKLFF. The CDR3 nucleotides read TGTGCCACCAGCAGAGGGGAAGGGTCTAATGAAAAACTGTTTTTT.

This chain connects TRBV4-2 to TRBJ1-2; 10 bases map to TRBD1. Per the germline V gene, CDR1 is LGHNA and CDR2 is YNFKEQ. The CDR3 is 16 residues long. Losses at the gene ends were 1 base for V and 4 bases for J; bases not matched to a gene: 6. The CDR3 region has the DNA TGTGCCAGCAGCCAAGCCAGACAGGGGGCTAGCTATGGCTACACCTTC. It is translated as CASSQARQGASYGYTF.